The 27 T cell receptor beta chains below all came from one sample that was sequenced in a study of T cells in Graves' hyperthyroidism and ophthalmopathy. RNA transcripts provided the source from which TCR beta CDR3 regions were amplified. The primer set for the first-round RT-PCR of the TCR CDR3 was HTBI. From the multiplex PCR reads, TCRdb called clonotypes with MiXCR, one entry per CDR3 protein. There are under 350,000 distinct CDR3 sequences in the sample; roughly a fifth occur only once, and 50% lies in the top ten. The material sequenced was blood. All receptors come from a woman between 50 and 59 years old with Graves' hyperthyroidism.

This clonotype was recorded at least ten times. This chain uses TRBV7-9 with TRBJ2-1; the match to TRBD2 covers 15 bases. CDR3 length: 16 residues. The J segment lost 7 bases and the V segment lost 5 bases, leaving 6 bases of the junction unmatched. Germline V gene sequence: CDR1 SEHNR, CDR2 FQNEAQ (reference sequence). In DNA, the CDR3 is TGTGCCAGCAGCCCAAGGACTAGCGGGAGGGTTAATGAGCAGTTCTTC. Amino acid sequence: CASSPRTSGRVNEQFF. Based on the CDR3 plus reference TRBV7-9 and TRBJ2-1, the full variable domain is DTGVSQNPRHKITKRGQNVTFRCDPISEHNRLYWYRQTLGQGPEFLTYFQNEAQLEKSRLLSDRFSAERPKGSFSTLEIQRTEQGDSAMYLCASSPRTSGRVNEQFFGPGTRLTVL.

The chain uses TRBV28 and TRBJ1-5; TRBD1 matches at 8 bases. The CDR3 has 20 amino acids. Germline CDR1 is MDHEN and CDR2 is SYDVKM. The J segment lost 2 bases and the V segment lost 6 bases, leaving 21 bases of the junction unmatched. Written as DNA, the CDR3 is TGTGCCAGCAGGTCTACGGATGCGAACTGGGCAGGGGGCGGCAATCAGCCCCAGCATTTT. Encoded protein: CASRSTDANWAGGGNQPQHF.

The V and J genes are TRBV5-1 and TRBJ2-2; 13 bases map to TRBD2. The J segment lost 4 bases and the V segment lost 3 bases, leaving 6 bases of the junction unmatched. This CDR3 spans 17 amino acids. CDR1 SGHRS and CDR2 YFSETQ come from the germline V gene. The CDR3 loop is CASSSGLAGDPTGELFF. The CDR3 DNA reads TGCGCCAGCAGCTCTGGACTAGCGGGAGATCCCACCGGGGAGCTGTTTTTT.

The genes are TRBV5-1 and TRBJ2-3; D may be TRBD2 (6 bases). The V gene's germline CDR1 is SGHRS and CDR2 YFSETQ. This CDR3 is 15 amino acids long. V lost 0 bases and J lost 6, with 14 bases in between. The CDR3 is CASSLVGGSVDTQYF. The CDR3 DNA reads as TGCGCCAGCAGCTTGGTGGGGGGTTCGGTGGATACGCAGTATTTT.

The chain joins TRBV7-3 to TRBJ2-7; 8 positions match TRBD2. CDR1 and CDR2 (germline): SGHTA, FQGTGA. CDR3 length equals 16 residues. V shed 5 bases and J 5 bases; nucleotides not matched to a gene: 14. The CDR3 region has the DNA TGTGCCAGCAGCCGGGGCGGGGGGACTAGATCAAACGAGCAGTACTTC. Protein: CASSRGGGTRSNEQYF.

This clonotype has a count of ten or more. The chain combines TRBV7-9 with TRBJ2-7; D may correspond to TRBD1 or TRBD2 (6 bases each). Germline-derived CDR1 and CDR2 are SEHNR and FQNEAQ (reference sequence). CDR3 size: 15 residues. Trimming removed 5 bases from V and 0 bases from J, with 14 bases in between. The CDR3 reads CASSNGGIFSYEQYF. The CDR3 DNA follows: TGTGCCAGCAGCAACGGGGGCATTTTCTCCTACGAGCAGTACTTC.

This clonotype has a count of ten or more. The chain combines TRBV6-1 with TRBJ1-5; 8 bases match TRBD1. Looked up from germline, CDR1 is MNHNS and CDR2 is SASEGT. The ends lost 6 bases at V and 7 bases at J; junction bases unmatched: 5. The CDR3 runs to 13 residues. CDR3 bases: TGTGCCAGCAGGGACAGGGTAGGGCAGCCCCAGCATTTT. This gives the protein CASRDRVGQPQHF.

This clonotype was counted between two and nine times. V is TRBV24-1 and J is TRBJ1-5, with TRBD1 identical over 8 bases. J was trimmed by 1 base and V by 4 bases; bases with no gene match: 2. CDR1 and CDR2 from the germline V gene are KGHDR and SFDVKD. The CDR3 sequence is 15 residues long. Here the CDR3 reads CATSERDRSNQPQHF. As DNA, the CDR3 is TGTGCCACCAGTGAACGGGACAGGAGCAATCAGCCCCAGCATTTT.

Many counts were recorded for this clonotype. This chain uses TRBV2 with TRBJ1-2; no reliable D call. Germline V gene sequence: CDR1 SNHLY, CDR2 FYNNEI. The CDR3 extends over 14 amino acids. V was clipped by 4 bases and J by 0 bases, with 9 bases between them. The CDR3, as DNA: TGTGCCAGCAGTGGGGGTAGTCCTAACTATGGCTACACCTTC. Protein product: CASSGGSPNYGYTF.

The sample holds many counts of this clonotype. This chain links TRBV11-3 with TRBJ2-3; 7 positions match TRBD2. The CDR3 totals 17 residues. V lost 5 bases, J lost 4 bases, and 15 bases stayed unmatched. From germline, CDR1 is SGHNT and CDR2 YENEEA. CDR3 region: CASSQSFGRERPDTQYF. CDR3 in DNA: TGTGCCAGCAGCCAATCCTTCGGGCGGGAGCGCCCAGATACGCAGTATTTT. The full variable domain, in which reference TRBV11-3 and TRBJ2-3 provide the parts outside the CDR3, is EAGVVQSPRYKIIEKKQPVAFWCNPISGHNTLYWYLQNLGQGPELLIRYENEEAVDDSQLPKDRFSAERLKGVDSTLKIQPAELGDSAVYLCASSQSFGRERPDTQYFGPGTRLTVL.

This clonotype has a count of ten or more. The chain combines TRBV7-9 with TRBJ2-3; TRBD1 is a possible D gene (5 bases). V was trimmed by 5 bases and J by 2 bases, leaving 11 bases between them. The CDR3 has 14 amino acids. The germline gives CDR1 SEHNR, CDR2 FQNEAQ (reference sequence). CDR3 bases: TGTGCCAGCAGCGAGGCCAGGGTCACAGATACGCAGTATTTT. Translation: CASSEARVTDTQYF.

This clonotype occurred a few times. Just one base apart from a much larger clone, this may be a read error. Because the CDR3 is missing its conserved closing phenylalanine or tryptophan, this is likely a read error. The chain carries TRBV18 and TRBJ2-2; D unclear. Trimming took off 1 base at V and 2 bases at J, with 8 bases between the two ends. Per the germline V gene, CDR1 is KGHSH and CDR2 is LQKENI. There are 15 residues in the CDR3. The CDR3 sequence: CASSPRGSNTGELFS. CDR3 nucleotide sequence: TGTGCCAGCTCACCACGGGGTTCCAACACCGGGGAGCTGTTTTCT.

This clonotype was counted ten times or more. The chain links TRBV19 to TRBJ1-1; 9 nucleotides align to TRBD1. Germline V gene lookup returns CDR1 LNHDA and CDR2 SQIVND (reference sequence). The CDR3 covers 14 residues. The V gene end was trimmed by 6 bases and the J gene end by 7 bases; junction bases not matched to a gene: 9. CDR3 region: CASRLGTGTVEAFF. The DNA of the CDR3 is TGTGCCAGTAGATTGGGGACAGGGACAGTTGAAGCTTTCTTT.

The genes are TRBV20-1 and TRBJ2-2; 10 positions agree with TRBD2. Unmatched junction bases numbered 9, after V lost 0 bases and J lost 2 bases. Germline V gene data show CDR1 as DFQATT and CDR2 as SNEGSKA (reference sequence). The CDR3 has 18 residues. CDR3 bases: TGCAGTGCTAGAGATGTACTAGCGGGGCACGTAAACACCGGGGAGCTGTTTTTT. Its protein is CSARDVLAGHVNTGELFF.

This clonotype has more than one count but fewer than ten. The chain links TRBV10-3 to TRBJ1-1, with D hard to call. CDR1 is ENHRY, CDR2 SYGVKD, per germline. Trimming stripped 4 bases from V and 3 bases from J, with 6 bases between. This CDR3 is built from 12 residues. CDR3 residues: CAISGRDTEAFF. DNA for the CDR3: TGTGCCATCAGTGGAAGGGACACTGAAGCTTTCTTT.

Comments on this clonotype: Here the CDR3 omits its conserved ending phenylalanine or tryptophan, so a read error is the likely source. V and J are TRBV15 and TRBJ2-5; maybe TRBD2 (5 bases). The V end lost 8 bases, the J end lost 1 base, and 17 bases lay between the germline ends. CDR3 length: 15 residues. CDR1 is LNHNV and CDR2 is YYDKDF in the germline V gene (reference sequence). CDR3 sequence (DNA): TGTGCCACCGTCGGTGGTCGGGGTAGCCAAGAGACCCAGTACTCC. It encodes CATVGGRGSQETQYS.

This clonotype appeared a single time. CDR3 sequence (DNA): TGTGCCAGCAGCTATGGACAGGGGGCGAAAGGCTACACCTTC. It translates to CASSYGQGAKGYTF. This chain joins TRBV7-2 and TRBJ1-2; 11 bases match TRBD1. Per germline, CDR1 SGHTA and CDR2 FQGNSA. Germline trimming cut 4 bases from V and 8 bases from J; bases unmatched to any gene: 6. This CDR3 comprises 14 residues.

In this sample, this clonotype turned up a few times. The chain has TRBV7-2 and TRBJ2-3; maybe TRBD1 (6 bases). CDR1 and CDR2 from the germline V gene are SGHTA and FQGNSA. V lost 2 bases to trimming and J lost 1 base, with 16 bases between them. The CDR3 has 17 residues. CDR3 residues: CASSLNYPGAGTDTQYF. The CDR3 nucleotides read TGTGCCAGCAGCTTAAATTACCCAGGGGCCGGCACAGATACGCAGTATTTT.

J is TRBJ1-1 and V is TRBV28, with D maybe TRBD1 (6 bases). The CDR3 covers 19 residues. Trimming pared 3 bases from V and 0 bases from J, leaving 23 bases between. CDR1 is MDHEN and CDR2 is SYDVKM in the germline V gene. The CDR3 nucleotides read TGTGCCAGCAGTTTGGGGACCGGGACAACAAAGAACATGAACACTGAAGCTTTCTTT. Encoded protein: CASSLGTGTTKNMNTEAFF.

Many counts were recorded for this clonotype. The CDR3 DNA sequence: TGTGCCAGCAGTTTGGCCCTAGCGGGGGGCTACGAGCAGTACTTC. Translating it yields CASSLALAGGYEQYF. V usage is TRBV28 and J usage is TRBJ2-7; 11 bases match TRBD2. J lost 3 bases, V lost 3 bases, and 4 bases had no gene match. Germline V CDR1 and CDR2: MDHEN, SYDVKM. The CDR3 has 15 amino acids.

The chain is built from TRBV5-6 and TRBJ1-5; D is ambiguous. The CDR3 sequence is 16 residues long. Per germline, CDR1 SGHDT and CDR2 YYEEEE. V was cut by 4 bases and J by 4 bases, with 18 bases left in between. The CDR3 DNA reads as TGTGCCAGCAGCCAATACCGGAGGGTGGTAAATCAGCCCCAGCATTTT. The encoded protein is CASSQYRRVVNQPQHF. Variable domain in full (rest from reference TRBV5-6 and TRBJ1-5): DAGVTQSPTHLIKTRGQQVTLRCSPKSGHDTVSWYQQALGQGPQFIFQYYEEEERQRGNFPDRFSGHQFPNYSSELNVNALLLGDSALYLCASSQYRRVVNQPQHFGDGTRLSIL.

With regard to this clonotype: A clone one base away is much larger, so this may be a read error. The J gene is TRBJ2-7, the V gene TRBV11-2; D possibly corresponds to TRBD2 (6 bases). The J call may be faulty, since TRBJ2-1 better matches the DNA end. The germline V gene encodes CDR1 SGHAT and CDR2 FQNNGV. CDR3 length: 14 amino acids. This chain's CDR3 is CASSFGGFGYEQFF. Written as DNA, the CDR3 is TGTGCCAGCAGCTTCGGGGGTTTTGGTTACGAGCAGTTCTTC.

This clonotype has a handful of counts. The chain combines TRBV18 with TRBJ1-1; perhaps TRBD1 as D (6 bases). The germline V gene has CDR1 KGHSH and CDR2 LQKENI. Deletions cut 5 bases from V and 11 bases from J, with 15 bases between. The CDR3 covers 12 residues. Here the CDR3 reads CASSTTGSGAFF. The CDR3 DNA is TGTGCCAGCTCAACGACAGGTTCGGGGGCTTTCTTT.

There are many counts of this clonotype. The CDR3 DNA reads as TGTGCCAGTAGTATAGGTATTACAAGGCCGAACACTGAAGCTTTCTTT. This codes for CASSIGITRPNTEAFF. The chain recombines TRBV19 with TRBJ1-1; D is undetermined. Between the trimmed V and J ends, which lost 1 base and 1 base, there was a span of 13 bases. Germline V gene data show CDR1 as LNHDA and CDR2 as SQIVND (reference sequence). CDR3 size: 16 residues.

This clonotype was picked up many times. V and J are TRBV11-2 and TRBJ2-3, with D possibly TRBD1 on 6 matching bases. The CDR3 is made up of 19 amino acids. The V gene lost 2 bases and the J gene lost 1 base, with 22 bases spanning the gap. Germline CDR1 and CDR2: SGHAT and FQNNGV. CDR3 protein: CASSLPLRGNRFGTDTQYF. CDR3 DNA: TGTGCCAGCAGCTTACCCCTTAGGGGGAATCGATTTGGCACAGATACGCAGTATTTT.

This clonotype was recorded many times. The rearrangement uses TRBV7-9 and TRBJ2-7; D gene uncertain. V lost 1 base, J lost 5 bases, and 9 bases lay in between. From germline, CDR1 is SEHNR and CDR2 FQNEAQ (reference sequence). CDR3 length: 13 amino acids. The CDR3 reads CASSLGISHEQYF. The CDR3 DNA is TGTGCCAGCAGCTTAGGTATCAGCCACGAGCAGTACTTC.

This clonotype was recorded many times. The V gene is TRBV15, the J gene TRBJ2-7, with D perhaps matching TRBD1 or TRBD2 (5 bases each). This CDR3 is 14 amino acids long. Germline V gives CDR1 LNHNV, CDR2 YYDKDF (reference sequence). Trimming removed 8 bases at V and 7 bases at J, with 21 bases between. The CDR3 nucleotides are TGTGCCACCGCCAGGGAAAGACTACTTCGGGAGCAGTACTTC. It codes for CATARERLLREQYF.